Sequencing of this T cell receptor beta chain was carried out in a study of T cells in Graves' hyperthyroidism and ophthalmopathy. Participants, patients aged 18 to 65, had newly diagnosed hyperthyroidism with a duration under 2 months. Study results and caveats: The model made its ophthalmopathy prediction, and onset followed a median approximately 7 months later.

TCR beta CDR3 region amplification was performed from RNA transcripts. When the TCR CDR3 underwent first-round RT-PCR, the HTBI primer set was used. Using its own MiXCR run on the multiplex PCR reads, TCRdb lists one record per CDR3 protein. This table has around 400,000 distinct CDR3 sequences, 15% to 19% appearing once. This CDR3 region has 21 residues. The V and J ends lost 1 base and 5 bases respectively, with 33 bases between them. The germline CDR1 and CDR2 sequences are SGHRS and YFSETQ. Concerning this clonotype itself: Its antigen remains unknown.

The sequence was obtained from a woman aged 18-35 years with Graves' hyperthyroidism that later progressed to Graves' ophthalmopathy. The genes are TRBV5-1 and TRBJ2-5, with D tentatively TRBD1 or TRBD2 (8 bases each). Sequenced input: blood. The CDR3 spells CASSLFRGRISGALDLETQYF. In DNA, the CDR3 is TGCGCCAGCAGCTTGTTCAGGGGGCGGATTAGCGGGGCCCTCGACCTGGAGACCCAGTACTTC. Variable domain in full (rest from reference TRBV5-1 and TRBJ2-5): KAGVTQTPRYLIKTRGQQVTLSCSPISGHRSVSWYQQTPGQGLQFLFEYFSETQRNKGNFPGRFSGRQFSNSRSEMNVSTLELGDSALYLCASSLFRGRISGALDLETQYFGPGTRLLVL.